These 25 T cell receptor beta chains were sequenced from one sample in a study of cytomegalovirus exposure and HLA in healthy donors. Vbeta (60) and Jbeta (13) primers were used in the PCR. Profiled with immunoSEQ multiplex PCR; TCRdb holds only in-frame clones, not every one. The data show 150,000 to 200,000 clones, around 81% seen once. The sample consisted of PBMCs. The receptors originated from a woman aged 18-29 years in good health and CMV-seropositive.

The rearrangement links TRBV5-1 to TRBJ1-2; D call uncertain. The CDR3 length is 12 residues. Trimming removed 2 bases from V and 8 bases from J, with 10 bases in between. Germline V gene lookup returns CDR1 SGHRS and CDR2 YFSETQ. Here the CDR3 DNA reads TGCGCCAGCAGCTTTCAAGCGGAAGGCTACACCTTC. Translating it yields CASSFQAEGYTF.

J is TRBJ2-7 and V is TRBV19, with 7 bases aligning to TRBD2. Trimming removed 1 base from V and 4 bases from J; junction bases left unmatched: 4. This CDR3 spans 14 amino acids. Per germline, CDR1 LNHDA and CDR2 SQIVND (reference sequence). The CDR3 DNA is TGTGCCAGTAGTATAGCGGGGGGAGCATACGAGCAGTACGTC. Encoded protein: CASSIAGGAYEQYV.

The V gene is TRBV7-2, the J gene TRBJ1-2, with D perhaps TRBD1 (5 bases). The length of the CDR3 is 15 residues. Looked up from germline, CDR1 is SGHTA and CDR2 is FQGNSA. Trimming stripped 5 bases from V and 10 bases from J, with 23 bases between. CDR3 residues: CASSPRGGGFASYTF. The CDR3 DNA reads as TGTGCCAGCAGCCCCCGGGGTGGGGGGTTTGCCTCCTACACCTTC.

The genes are TRBV7-2 and TRBJ1-5; D gene unclear. Germline CDR1 SGHTA, CDR2 FQGNSA. V lost 4 bases, J lost 7 bases, and 11 bases lay in between. The CDR3 is 13 residues long. The CDR3 here is CASSSSYIQPQHF. The CDR3 DNA reads as TGTGCCAGCAGCTCATCCTATATCCAGCCCCAGCATTTT.

V gene TRBV5-6 combines with J gene TRBJ2-7, with 13 bases identical to TRBD2. The V gene's germline CDR1 is SGHDT and CDR2 YYEEEE. There are 17 residues in the CDR3. V lost 4 bases and J lost 4; bases outside the gene matches: 11. The CDR3 sequence: CASSSTPGLAGQYEQYF. The CDR3 DNA follows: TGTGCCAGCAGCAGTACGCCGGGACTAGCGGGGCAATACGAGCAGTACTTC.

This chain connects TRBV11-3 to TRBJ1-1, with TRBD1 as a possible D gene (6 bases). This CDR3 has 18 amino acids. Germline CDR1 is SGHNT and CDR2 is YENEEA. V shed 8 bases and J shed 4 bases, with 29 bases lying between them. CDR3 sequence reads: CASRPSGSGAEKATEAFF. The CDR3 DNA is TGTGCCAGCCGGCCTTCTGGTTCAGGGGCGGAGAAGGCCACTGAAGCTTTCTTT.

This sequence joins TRBV29-1 and TRBJ1-2; 10 bases agree with TRBD1. There are 15 residues in the CDR3. The junction had 9 bases not matched to a gene; V was cut back by 4 bases and J by 4 bases. CDR1 and CDR2 from the germline V gene are SQVTM and ANQGSEA. The CDR3 DNA is TGCAGCGTTGTCCCGGGACAGGGGCTGTTCTATGGCTACACCTTC. Its translation is CSVVPGQGLFYGYTF.

The chain recombines TRBV4-2 with TRBJ2-1, with D uncertain. Germline V lookup: CDR1 LGHNA, CDR2 YNFKEQ. The length of the CDR3 is 17 residues. Trimming shortened V by 0 bases and J by 0 bases, and 12 bases separated the two germline ends. DNA of the CDR3: TGTGCCAGCAGCCAAGAAGAAGGCAGGATCTCCTACAATGAGCAGTTCTTC. This codes for CASSQEEGRISYNEQFF.

This chain joins TRBV9 and TRBJ2-1; 7 bases are a match to TRBD2. After removal of 0 bases from V and 10 bases from J, the junction contained 7 bases not matched to a gene. CDR1 is SGDLS and CDR2 is YYNGEE in the germline V gene. The CDR3 spans 14 residues. The CDR3 region is CASSVVAGVGEQFF. The DNA for the CDR3 is TGTGCCAGCAGCGTAGTCGCGGGGGTAGGGGAGCAGTTCTTC.

The count of this clone is one. This sequence joins TRBV9 and TRBJ2-3; D may be TRBD2 (5 bases). The V end lost 2 bases, the J end lost 6 bases, and 10 bases lay between the germline ends. The CDR3 totals 13 residues. CDR1 SGDLS and CDR2 YYNGEE come from the germline V gene. The CDR3 region has the DNA TGTGCCAGCAGCGTGACCTCTAGCGATACGCAGTATTTT. It yields the protein CASSVTSSDTQYF.

This chain uses TRBV28 with TRBJ1-5; D is ambiguous. Germline CDR1 reads MDHEN; CDR2 reads SYDVKM. The V and J ends lost 6 bases and 9 bases respectively, with 18 bases between them. The CDR3 runs 14 residues. The CDR3 sequence is CASSLRVQGRPQHF. CDR3 nucleotides: TGTGCCAGCAGCTTGAGGGTCCAAGGGAGGCCCCAGCATTTT.

The genes are TRBV7-8 and TRBJ2-3; the match to TRBD1 covers 7 bases. The length of the CDR3 is 18 residues. The V gene end was trimmed by 2 bases and the J gene end by 1 base; junction bases not matched to a gene: 12. Looked up from germline, CDR1 is SGHVS and CDR2 is FQNEAQ. CDR3 region: CASSLPPIAQGGTDTQYF. DNA of the CDR3: TGTGCCAGCAGCTTACCCCCCATCGCGCAGGGGGGCACAGATACGCAGTATTTT.

The CDR3 loop is CASSYSAGRGHGYTF. CDR3 bases: TGTGCCAGCAGTTACTCGGCAGGCCGTGGCCATGGCTACACCTTC. The V call is TRBV6-5, the J call TRBJ1-2, with unresolved D. Germline loops: CDR1 MNHEY, CDR2 SVGAGI. This CDR3 has 15 residues. V shed 0 bases and J shed 6 bases, with 14 bases lying between them.

The J gene is TRBJ1-1, the V gene TRBV7-9, with D possibly being TRBD1 (6 bases). V lost 0 bases to trimming and J lost 3 bases, with 14 bases between them. Germline V CDR1 and CDR2: SEHNR, FQNEAQ (reference sequence). The CDR3 loop spans 16 amino acids. Written as DNA, the CDR3 is TGTGCCAGCAGCTTAGCCCGGACAGAAAGTTACACTGAAGCTTTCTTT. Translated, it gives CASSLARTESYTEAFF.

The gene calls are TRBV5-1 and TRBJ2-5, with 8 bases fitting TRBD2. This CDR3 contains 17 residues. In germline, CDR1 is SGHRS, CDR2 YFSETQ. J gave up 5 bases and V 2 bases, and 14 bases lay outside the gene matches. In nucleotides, the CDR3 is TGCGCCAGCAGCTTACCGGGACTAGAGGGGGGACGCGAGACCCAGTACTTC. This translates into CASSLPGLEGGRETQYF.

The chain uses TRBV11-2 and TRBJ2-1; the match to TRBD2 covers 8 bases. Trimming removed 6 bases from V and 2 bases from J; junction bases left unmatched: 12. The CDR3 runs 17 residues. Germline V gene lookup returns CDR1 SGHAT and CDR2 FQNNGV. The CDR3 reads CASSHSGRLATYNEQFF. CDR3 DNA sequence: TGTGCCAGCAGTCATTCCGGGCGACTAGCGACCTACAATGAGCAGTTCTTC.

The chain employs TRBV9 and TRBJ1-2; 8 bases line up with TRBD1. Germline CDR1 SGDLS, CDR2 YYNGEE. V was clipped by 3 bases and J by 3 bases; unmatched bases: 10. The CDR3 has 16 amino acids. CDR3: CASSETRTGPHYGYTF. The DNA of the CDR3 is TGTGCCAGCAGCGAGACGAGGACAGGGCCACACTATGGCTACACCTTC.

This clone was observed a few times. The rearrangement joins TRBV2 to TRBJ2-5; D is perhaps TRBD2 (5 bases). In germline, CDR1 is SNHLY, CDR2 FYNNEI. V was cut by 2 bases and J by 9 bases, with 16 bases left in between. The CDR3 runs to 14 residues. The CDR3 DNA reads as TGTGCCAGCAGTGAATCTGGGCTAGCCGTTGCCCAGTACTTC. Protein product: CASSESGLAVAQYF. Full variable domain (missing parts from reference TRBV2 and TRBJ2-5): EPEVTQTPSHQVTQMGQEVILRCVPISNHLYFYWYRQILGQKVEFLVSFYNNEISEKSEIFDDQFSVERPDGSNFTLKIRSTKLEDSAMYFCASSESGLAVAQYFGPGTRLLVL.

V usage is TRBV5-1 and J usage is TRBJ1-4; a weak D match, TRBD1 (6 bases). The germline V gene encodes CDR1 SGHRS and CDR2 YFSETQ. V was cut by 4 bases and J by 8 bases, with 18 bases left in between. The CDR3 loop spans 15 amino acids. The CDR3: CASSDRTGRGEKLFF. Written as DNA, the CDR3 is TGCGCCAGCAGCGACCGAACAGGGAGAGGGGAAAAACTGTTTTTT.

The gene calls are TRBV6-5 and TRBJ1-2, with D possibly matching TRBD1 (6 bases). V was shortened by 6 bases and J by 1 base, with 9 bases between the two germline ends. The CDR3 covers 13 residues. Germline V gene data show CDR1 as MNHEY and CDR2 as SVGAGI. For the CDR3, the DNA is TGTGCCAGCAGACAGGGCTTTAACTATGGCTACACCTTC. Translated, it gives CASRQGFNYGYTF.

J is TRBJ1-6 and V is TRBV9; 7 nucleotides agree with TRBD1. CDR3 size: 14 residues. Germline-derived CDR1 and CDR2 are SGDLS and YYNGEE. V lost 7 bases to trimming and J lost 6 bases; unmatched junction nucleotides: 7. The CDR3 here is CASPDRETNSPLHF. The CDR3 nucleotides are TGTGCCAGCCCCGACAGGGAGACTAATTCACCCCTCCACTTT.

Remarks on this clone: Other DNA variants within this sample encode the same CDR3. This chain connects TRBV7-9 to TRBJ2-4; 9 bases fit TRBD1. Germline V gives CDR1 SEHNR, CDR2 FQNEAQ (reference sequence). V dropped 5 bases and J dropped 6; count of bases not matched to a gene: 5. This CDR3 has 14 residues. This CDR3 is CASSPPGQGNIQYF. The CDR3 region has the DNA TGTGCCAGCAGCCCACCGGGACAGGGAAACATTCAGTACTTC. The full variable domain, completed using reference TRBV7-9 and TRBJ2-4, is DTGVSQNPRHKITKRGQNVTFRCDPISEHNRLYWYRQTLGQGPEFLTYFQNEAQLEKSRLLSDRFSAERPKGSFSTLEIQRTEQGDSAMYLCASSPPGQGNIQYFGAGTRLSVL.

In regard to this clone: One end of the junction fails to match germline, which may point to a read error. The chain joins TRBV19 to TRBJ2-6; 8 nucleotides align to TRBD1. This CDR3 region has 13 residues. Germline V CDR1 and CDR2: LNHDA, SQIVND (reference sequence). The CDR3 loop reads CATGGTGANGLTF. CDR3 sequence (DNA): TGTGCCACAGGGGGCACTGGGGCCAACGGCCTGACTTTC.

This chain uses TRBV9 with TRBJ2-1; TRBD2 matches 8 bases. CDR3 length: 13 amino acids. V shed 5 bases and J 8 bases; nucleotides not matched to a gene: 6. Looked up from germline, CDR1 is SGDLS and CDR2 is YYNGEE. CDR3 protein: CASRGSGGDEQFF. The DNA of the CDR3 is TGTGCCAGCAGAGGGAGCGGGGGTGATGAGCAGTTCTTC.

V gene TRBV5-1 combines with J gene TRBJ2-3; no firm D call. CDR1 SGHRS and CDR2 YFSETQ come from the germline V gene. This CDR3 is 17 amino acids long. The ends were cut back, 4 bases at V and 4 bases at J, with 22 bases in the middle. The chain's CDR3 is CASSPRRLESLPDTQYF. The CDR3 DNA reads as TGCGCCAGCAGCCCCCGCCGTCTAGAGTCCTTGCCAGATACGCAGTATTTT.